This is a list of T cell receptor beta chains from one sample in a study of T-cell reconstitution after alpha-beta-depleted transplantation in children. TCRdb independently ran MiXCR on the PCR reads; one entry per CDR3 protein. The repertoire holds 440,000 or so distinct CDR3 sequences, around 9.9% seen once, with roughly 6% in the top ten. The material was PBMCs from the stem cell graft donor, obtained from the stem cell graft. The receptor set was obtained from a human donor who donated a stem cell graft to a child with acute myeloid leukemia. Both conserved end residues are part of each CDR3. The D gene is left open where the match is weak. Clone size is given for some rows only: seen once, a few or many times, or a class if the clone is expanded.

D	size	V	J	CDR3	DNA
NA	few	TRBV7-2	TRBJ1-5	CASSPSEGGNQPQHF	TGTGCCAGCAGCCCCTCCGAGGGGGGCAATCAGCCCCAGCATTTT
NA	few	TRBV27	TRBJ2-1	CASIPHGAGHYEQFF	TGTGCCAGCATCCCCCATGGGGCAGGGCACTATGAGCAGTTCTTC
TRBD2	NA	TRBV7-2	TRBJ2-3	CASSLAGDRAQYF	TGTGCCAGCAGCCTTGCGGGGGACCGGGCGCAGTATTTT
NA	few	TRBV6-1	TRBJ1-3	CASSEDTVSGNTIYF	TGTGCCAGCAGTGAAGACACCGTCTCTGGAAACACCATATATTTT
NA	many	TRBV27	TRBJ1-1	CASTTNRLNTEAFF	TGTGCCAGCACTACCAACAGATTGAACACTGAAGCTTTCTTT
TRBD2	few	TRBV29-1	TRBJ2-7	CSVDGEREFEQYF	TGCAGCGTTGATGGGGAGCGGGAGTTCGAGCAGTACTTC
NA	few	TRBV25-1	TRBJ2-3	CASRRADRSTDTQYF	TGTGCCAGCCGGAGGGCCGACCGGTCCACAGATACGCAGTATTTT
TRBD1	few	TRBV20-1	TRBJ1-1	CSAHGTGWYTEAFF	TGCAGTGCACACGGGACAGGGTGGTACACTGAAGCTTTCTTT
NA	few	TRBV7-8	TRBJ1-5	CASSFWERSNQPQHF	TGTGCCAGCAGCTTTTGGGAGAGGAGCAATCAGCCCCAGCATTTT
NA	NA	TRBV18	TRBJ1-1	CASSPNSQREAFF	TGTGCCAGCTCACCGAACAGTCAGAGGGAAGCTTTCTTT
NA	few	TRBV2	TRBJ2-1	CASSETRDANPRGNEQFF	TGTGCCAGCAGCGAAACCCGGGACGCCAACCCACGGGGTAATGAGCAGTTCTTC
TRBD2	NA	TRBV5-1	TRBJ2-7	CASSPTSGRIPQLDEQYF	TGCGCCAGCAGCCCTACTAGCGGGAGAATTCCCCAGCTTGACGAGCAGTACTTC
NA	NA	TRBV6-1	TRBJ1-1	CASSLDRMNTEAFF	TGTGCCAGCAGCCTAGACAGAATGAACACTGAAGCTTTCTTT
NA	few	TRBV2	TRBJ1-5	CASSEGGSFNQPQHF	TGTGCCAGCAGTGAAGGAGGGAGCTTTAATCAGCCCCAGCATTTT
NA	NA	TRBV10-3	TRBJ2-2	CAMGATHPTGELFF	TGTGCCATGGGGGCCACACATCCCACCGGGGAGCTGTTTTTT
NA	few	TRBV25-1	TRBJ1-4	CASSERDILTGKLFF	TGTGCCAGCAGTGAACGGGACATTCTGACGGGAAAACTGTTTTTT
NA	few	TRBV5-1	TRBJ2-5	CASSADRRETQYF	TGCGCCAGCAGCGCCGACAGGCGTGAGACCCAGTACTTC
NA	few	TRBV6-5	TRBJ2-5	CASSYGTDAQTQYF	TGTGCCAGCAGTTACGGGACGGACGCCCAGACCCAGTACTTC
NA	NA	TRBV6-1	TRBJ2-5	CASSEMVRQETQYF	TGTGCCAGCAGTGAAATGGTCAGACAAGAGACCCAGTACTTC
TRBD2	NA	TRBV7-2	TRBJ2-1	CASSLAGTSEYNEQFF	TGTGCCAGCAGCTTAGCCGGGACTAGTGAATACAATGAGCAGTTCTTC
NA	few	TRBV7-9	TRBJ2-7	CASSSQLRHEQYF	TGTGCCAGCAGCTCCCAACTTCGCCACGAGCAGTACTTC
NA	NA	TRBV7-2	TRBJ1-1	CASSLGAGNTEAFF	TGTGCCAGCAGCTTAGGGGCCGGGAACACTGAAGCTTTCTTT
NA	few	TRBV5-1	TRBJ2-5	CASRAGIQETQYF	TGCGCCAGCAGGGCCGGGATTCAAGAGACCCAGTACTTC
TRBD2	few	TRBV12-3/TRBV12-4	TRBJ2-5	CASSFTSGGRETQYF	TGTGCCAGCAGTTTCACTAGCGGGGGGCGAGAGACCCAGTACTTC
TRBD1	many	TRBV9	TRBJ1-4	CASSGTGKAEKLFF	TGTGCCAGCAGCGGGACAGGAAAGGCTGAAAAACTGTTTTTT
NA	few	TRBV6-5	TRBJ1-1	CASSWTTRNTEAFF	TGTGCCAGCAGTTGGACAACAAGGAACACTGAAGCTTTCTTT
TRBD1	few	TRBV5-5	TRBJ1-2	CASSRGQGLDGYTF	TGTGCCAGCAGCCGGGGACAGGGACTGGATGGCTACACCTTC
TRBD2	NA	TRBV15	TRBJ2-7	CATSRVLAGEGVYF	TGTGCCACCAGCAGAGTACTAGCGGGAGAGGGGGTGTACTTC
NA	few	TRBV15	TRBJ2-5	CATSRGSVETQYF	TGTGCCACCAGCAGAGGGTCGGTAGAGACCCAGTACTTC
TRBD2	NA	TRBV7-9	TRBJ2-5	CASSGGLAGKETQYF	TGTGCCAGCAGCGGGGGACTAGCGGGCAAAGAGACCCAGTACTTC
TRBD2	few	TRBV4-1	TRBJ2-1	CASSQDESGSFANEQFF	TGCGCCAGCAGCCAAGACGAGAGCGGGAGTTTCGCCAATGAGCAGTTCTTC
NA	few	TRBV5-1	TRBJ2-5	CASSLVPDGGETQYF	TGCGCCAGCAGCTTGGTACCGGATGGCGGTGAGACCCAGTACTTC
TRBD2	NA	TRBV12-3/TRBV12-4	TRBJ2-1	CASSPGGGAGAYNEQFF	TGTGCCAGCAGTCCGGGGGGCGGAGCGGGAGCGTACAATGAGCAGTTCTTC
NA	many	TRBV7-8	TRBJ2-3	CASSLGGTTDTQYF	TGTGCCAGCAGCTTGGGGGGCACCACAGATACGCAGTATTTT
NA	many	TRBV4-1	TRBJ1-1	CASSRTVNTEAFF	TGCGCCAGCAGCCGGACAGTGAACACTGAAGCTTTCTTT
NA	NA	TRBV12-3/TRBV12-4	TRBJ1-5	CASSNGQPQHF	TGTGCCAGCAGTAACGGACAGCCCCAGCATTTT